The 5 T cell receptor beta chains presented below share a single source sample, sequenced in a study of identical twins. TCRdb itself ran the 5' RACE reads through MiXCR, one entry per CDR3 protein. The sample consists of approximately 220,000 distinct CDR3 sequences, under 10% of them appearing once. This same sample was also taken into another study, of yellow fever vaccine responses in identical twins.

The source material was memory (CD45RO+) T cells sorted from blood. The receptor source for this set is a woman between 18 and 30 years old in good health.

At least ten counts were recorded for this clonotype. The V and J genes are TRBV30 and TRBJ2-6; D gene unclear. V gave up 0 bases and J gave up 1 base, with 4 bases separating them. This CDR3 comprises 14 residues. Per germline, CDR1 GTSNPN and CDR2 SVGIG (reference sequence). The DNA for the CDR3 is TGTGCCTGGAGTGTGGGATCTGGGGCCAACGTCCTGACTTTC. This encodes CAWSVGSGANVLTF.

The chain couples TRBV2 to TRBJ2-6; D may be TRBD1 or TRBD2 (5 bases each). The CDR3 loop spans 16 amino acids. From germline, CDR1 is SNHLY and CDR2 FYNNEI. V was cut by 6 bases and J by 0 bases, with 12 bases left in between. The CDR3 DNA is TGTGCCAGCAGGGGGGACGGCCCCTCTGGGGCCAACGTCCTGACTTTC. It translates to CASRGDGPSGANVLTF.

This clonotype was counted ten times or more. The genes are TRBV6-5 and TRBJ2-7, with a tentative D call TRBD1 (6 bases). There are 14 residues in the CDR3. CDR1 is MNHEY, CDR2 SVGAGI, per germline. The V end lost 2 bases, the J end lost 0 bases, and 8 bases lay between the germline ends. CDR3 residues: CASSYKDSSYEQYF. CDR3 nucleotides: TGTGCCAGCAGTTACAAGGACAGCTCCTACGAGCAGTACTTC.

This clonotype was picked up many times. The chain employs TRBV5-1 and TRBJ2-3, with D maybe TRBD2 (6 bases). There are 14 residues in the CDR3. The germline CDR1 and CDR2 sequences are SGHRS and YFSETQ. V lost 2 bases, J lost 2 bases, and 9 bases lay in between. The CDR3 sequence: CASSFGGTTDTQYF. The CDR3 nucleotides read TGCGCCAGCAGCTTCGGGGGTACCACAGATACGCAGTATTTT.

This clonotype was seen many times. The J gene is TRBJ1-2, the V gene TRBV3-1; no clear D. The V gene lost 1 base and the J gene lost 0 bases, with 9 bases spanning the gap. CDR3 length: 15 amino acids. Germline CDR1 reads LGHDT; CDR2 reads YNNKEL (reference sequence). The CDR3, as DNA: TGTGCCAGCAGCCAAGGGGTGGGAGCTAACTATGGCTACACCTTC. Residues: CASSQGVGANYGYTF.